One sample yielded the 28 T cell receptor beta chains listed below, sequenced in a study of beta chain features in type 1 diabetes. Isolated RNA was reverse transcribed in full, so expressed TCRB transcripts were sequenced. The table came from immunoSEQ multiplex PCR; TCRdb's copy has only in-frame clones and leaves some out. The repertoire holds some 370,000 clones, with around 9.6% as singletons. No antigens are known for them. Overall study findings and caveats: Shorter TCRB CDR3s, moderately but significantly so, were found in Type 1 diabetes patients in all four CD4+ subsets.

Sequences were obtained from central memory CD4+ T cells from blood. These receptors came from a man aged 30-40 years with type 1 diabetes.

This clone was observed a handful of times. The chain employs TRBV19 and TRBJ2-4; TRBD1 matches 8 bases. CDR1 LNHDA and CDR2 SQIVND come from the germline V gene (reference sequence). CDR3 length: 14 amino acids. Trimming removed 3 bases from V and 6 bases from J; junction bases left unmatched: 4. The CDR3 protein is CASSIGTGLNIQYF. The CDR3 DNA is TGTGCCAGTAGTATCGGGACAGGCTTAAACATTCAGTACTTC.

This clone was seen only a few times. The DNA of the CDR3 is TGTGCCAGCTCACCTCAGCAGCTAGATACGCAGTATTTT. It specifies CASSPQQLDTQYF. J is TRBJ2-3 and V is TRBV18; no clear D. Trimming took 3 bases from V and 5 from J, leaving 9 bases between them. CDR3 length: 13 amino acids. Germline V lookup: CDR1 KGHSH, CDR2 LQKENI.

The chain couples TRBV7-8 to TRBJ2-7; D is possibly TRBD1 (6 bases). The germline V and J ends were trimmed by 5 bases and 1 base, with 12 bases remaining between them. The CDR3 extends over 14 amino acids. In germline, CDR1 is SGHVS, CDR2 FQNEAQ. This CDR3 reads CASSRQELSYEQYF. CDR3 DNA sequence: TGTGCCAGCAGCCGACAGGAGCTTTCCTACGAGCAGTACTTC. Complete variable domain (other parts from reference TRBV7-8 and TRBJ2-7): GAGVSQSPRYKVAKRGQDVALRCDPISGHVSLFWYQQALGQGPEFLTYFQNEAQLDKSGLPSDRFFAERPEGSVSTLKIQRTQQEDSAVYLCASSRQELSYEQYFGPGTRLTVT.

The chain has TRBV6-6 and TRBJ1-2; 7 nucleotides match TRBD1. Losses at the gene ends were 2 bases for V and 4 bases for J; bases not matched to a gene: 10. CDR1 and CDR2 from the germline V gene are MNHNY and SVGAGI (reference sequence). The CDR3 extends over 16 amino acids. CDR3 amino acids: CASSYRQGGPPYGYTF. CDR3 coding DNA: TGTGCCAGCAGTTACCGACAGGGAGGCCCTCCCTATGGCTACACCTTC.

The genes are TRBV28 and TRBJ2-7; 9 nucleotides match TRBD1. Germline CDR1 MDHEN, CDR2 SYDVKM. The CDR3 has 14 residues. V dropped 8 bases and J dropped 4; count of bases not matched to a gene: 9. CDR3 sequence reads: CASYRQGERYEQYF. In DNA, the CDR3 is TGTGCCAGCTATAGACAGGGGGAAAGGTACGAGCAGTACTTC.

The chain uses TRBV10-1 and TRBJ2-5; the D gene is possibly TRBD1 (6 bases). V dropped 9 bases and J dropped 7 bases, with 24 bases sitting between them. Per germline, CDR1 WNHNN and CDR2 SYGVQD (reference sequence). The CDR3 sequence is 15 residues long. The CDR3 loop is CARKMDSTPTGTQYF. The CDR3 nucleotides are TGCGCCAGAAAGATGGACAGCACACCCACTGGGACCCAGTACTTC.

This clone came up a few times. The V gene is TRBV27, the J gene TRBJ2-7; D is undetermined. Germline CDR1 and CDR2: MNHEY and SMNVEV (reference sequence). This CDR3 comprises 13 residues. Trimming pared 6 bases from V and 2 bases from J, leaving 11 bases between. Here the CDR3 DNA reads TGTGCCAGCAGCCCATCCCGGGCCTACGAGCAGTACTTC. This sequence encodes CASSPSRAYEQYF.

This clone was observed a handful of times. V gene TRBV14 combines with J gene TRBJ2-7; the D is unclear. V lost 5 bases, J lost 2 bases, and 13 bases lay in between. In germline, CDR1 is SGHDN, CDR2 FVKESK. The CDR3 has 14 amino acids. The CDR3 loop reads CASSVQGLPYEQYF. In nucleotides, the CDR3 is TGTGCCAGCAGCGTACAAGGGCTGCCCTACGAGCAGTACTTC. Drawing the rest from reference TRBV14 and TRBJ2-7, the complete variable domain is EAGVTQFPSHSVIEKGQTVTLRCDPISGHDNLYWYRRVMGKEIKFLLHFVKESKQDESGMPNNRFLAERTGGTYSTLKVQPAELEDSGVYFCASSVQGLPYEQYFGPGTRLTVT.

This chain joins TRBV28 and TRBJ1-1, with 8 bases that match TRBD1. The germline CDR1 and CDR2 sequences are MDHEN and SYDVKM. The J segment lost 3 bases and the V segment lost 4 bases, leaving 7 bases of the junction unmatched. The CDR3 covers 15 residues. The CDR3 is CASSSLQGAYTEAFF. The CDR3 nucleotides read TGTGCCAGCAGTTCACTCCAGGGGGCTTACACTGAAGCTTTCTTT.

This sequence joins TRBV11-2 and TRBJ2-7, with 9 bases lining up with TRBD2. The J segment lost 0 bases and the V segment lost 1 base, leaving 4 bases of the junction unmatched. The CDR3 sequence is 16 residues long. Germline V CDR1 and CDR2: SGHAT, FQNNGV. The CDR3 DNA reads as TGTGCCAGCAGCTTAGCGGGTAGCGGGAGCTCCTACGAGCAGTACTTC. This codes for CASSLAGSGSSYEQYF.

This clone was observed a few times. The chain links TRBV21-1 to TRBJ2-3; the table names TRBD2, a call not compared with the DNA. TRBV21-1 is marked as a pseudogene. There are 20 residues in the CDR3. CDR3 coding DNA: TGTGCCAGCAGCAAAGCTTTATATTCGTCGCGGGGGGCTAGCACAGATACGCAGTATTTT. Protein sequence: CASSKALYSSRGASTDTQYF.

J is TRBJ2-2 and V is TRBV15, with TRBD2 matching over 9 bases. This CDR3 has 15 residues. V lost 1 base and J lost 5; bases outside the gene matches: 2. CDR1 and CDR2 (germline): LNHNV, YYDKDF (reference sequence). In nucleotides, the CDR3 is TGTGCCACCAGCAGAGGCACTAGCGGGACCGGGGAGCTGTTTTTT. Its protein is CATSRGTSGTGELFF.

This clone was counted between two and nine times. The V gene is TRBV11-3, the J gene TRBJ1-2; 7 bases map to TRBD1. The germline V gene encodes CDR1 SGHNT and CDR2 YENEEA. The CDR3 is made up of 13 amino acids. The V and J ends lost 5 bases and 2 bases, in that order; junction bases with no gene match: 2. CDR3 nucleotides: TGTGCCAGCAGCACGGACAGGAACTATGGCTACACCTTC. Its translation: CASSTDRNYGYTF.

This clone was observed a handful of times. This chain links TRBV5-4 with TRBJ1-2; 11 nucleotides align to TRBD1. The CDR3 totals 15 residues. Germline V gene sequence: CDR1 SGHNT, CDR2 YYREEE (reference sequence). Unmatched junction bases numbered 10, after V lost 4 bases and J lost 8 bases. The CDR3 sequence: CASSKVGQGAEGYTF. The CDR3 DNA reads TGTGCCAGCAGCAAAGTCGGACAGGGGGCAGAAGGCTACACCTTC.

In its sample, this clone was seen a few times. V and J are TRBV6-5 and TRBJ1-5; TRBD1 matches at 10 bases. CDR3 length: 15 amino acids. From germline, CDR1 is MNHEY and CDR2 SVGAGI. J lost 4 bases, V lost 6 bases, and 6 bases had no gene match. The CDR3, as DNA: TGTGCCAGCAGACGGACAGGGGGTACGAATCAGCCCCAGCATTTT. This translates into CASRRTGGTNQPQHF.

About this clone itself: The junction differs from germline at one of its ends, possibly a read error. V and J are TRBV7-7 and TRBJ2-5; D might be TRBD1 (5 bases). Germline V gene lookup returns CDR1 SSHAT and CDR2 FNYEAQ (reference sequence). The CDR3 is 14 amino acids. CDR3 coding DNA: TGTGCTAGCAGCCCCACAGGTACCCAAGAGACCCAGTACTTC. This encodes CASSPTGTQETQYF. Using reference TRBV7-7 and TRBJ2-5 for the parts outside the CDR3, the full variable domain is GAGVSQSPRYKVTKRGQDVTLRCDPISSHATLYWYQQALGQGPEFLTYFNYEAQPDKSGLPSDRFSAERPEGSISTLTIQRTEQRDSAMYRCASSPTGTQETQYFGPGTRLLVL.

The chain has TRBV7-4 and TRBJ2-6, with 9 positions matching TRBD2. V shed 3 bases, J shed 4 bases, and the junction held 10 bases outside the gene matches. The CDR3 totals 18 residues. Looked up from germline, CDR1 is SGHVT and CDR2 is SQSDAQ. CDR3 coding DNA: TGTGCCAGCAGCTTCGATAGCGGGAGTCTCCAAGGGGCCAACGTCCTGACTTTC. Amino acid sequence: CASSFDSGSLQGANVLTF.

CDR3 protein: CASSLTSNTQYF. The CDR3 bases are TGCGCCAGCAGCCTTACTAGCAATACGCAGTATTTT. This chain connects TRBV5-1 to TRBJ2-3, with a weak D call TRBD2 (6 bases). V was trimmed by 4 bases and J by 7 bases, leaving 10 bases between them. This CDR3 has 12 residues. Per the germline V gene, CDR1 is SGHRS and CDR2 is YFSETQ.

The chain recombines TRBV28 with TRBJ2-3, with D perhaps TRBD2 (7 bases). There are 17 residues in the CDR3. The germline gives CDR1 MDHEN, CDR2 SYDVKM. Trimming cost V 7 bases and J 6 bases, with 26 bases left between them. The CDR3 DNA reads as TGTGCCAGCACTCGCACATCAGGGGCGCGGGGGAGTGATACGCAGTATTTT. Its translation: CASTRTSGARGSDTQYF.

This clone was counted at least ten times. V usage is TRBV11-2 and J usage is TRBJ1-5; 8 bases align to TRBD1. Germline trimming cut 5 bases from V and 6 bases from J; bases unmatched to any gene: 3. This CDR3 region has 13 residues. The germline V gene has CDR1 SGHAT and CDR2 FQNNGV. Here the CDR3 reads CASSQQGGQPQHF. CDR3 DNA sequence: TGTGCCAGCAGCCAACAGGGGGGTCAGCCCCAGCATTTT.

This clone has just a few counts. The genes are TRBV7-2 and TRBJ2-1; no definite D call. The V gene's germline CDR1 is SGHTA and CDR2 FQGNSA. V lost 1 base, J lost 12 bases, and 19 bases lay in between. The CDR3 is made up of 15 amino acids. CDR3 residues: CASSLGTRTRPRQFF. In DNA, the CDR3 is TGTGCCAGCAGCTTAGGGACCAGGACCCGGCCTAGGCAGTTCTTC. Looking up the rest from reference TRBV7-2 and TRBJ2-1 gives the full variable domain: GAGVSQSPSNKVTEKGKDVELRCDPISGHTALYWYRQSLGQGLEFLIYFQGNSAPDKSGLPSDRFSAERTGGSVSTLTIQRTQQEDSAVYLCASSLGTRTRPRQFFGPGTRLTVL.

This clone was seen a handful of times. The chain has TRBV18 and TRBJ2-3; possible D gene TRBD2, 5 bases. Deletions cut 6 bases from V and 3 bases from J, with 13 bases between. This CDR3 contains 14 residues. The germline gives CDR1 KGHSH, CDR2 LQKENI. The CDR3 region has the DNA TGTGCCAGCTCTCCTAAGGCGGGTACAGATACGCAGTATTTT. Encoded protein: CASSPKAGTDTQYF.

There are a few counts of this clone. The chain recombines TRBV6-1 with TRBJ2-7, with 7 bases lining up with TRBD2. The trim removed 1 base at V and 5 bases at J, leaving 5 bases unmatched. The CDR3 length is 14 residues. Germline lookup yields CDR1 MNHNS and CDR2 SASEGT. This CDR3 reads CASSEGGGRDEQYF. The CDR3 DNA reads TGTGCCAGCAGTGAAGGAGGAGGGAGGGACGAGCAGTACTTC.

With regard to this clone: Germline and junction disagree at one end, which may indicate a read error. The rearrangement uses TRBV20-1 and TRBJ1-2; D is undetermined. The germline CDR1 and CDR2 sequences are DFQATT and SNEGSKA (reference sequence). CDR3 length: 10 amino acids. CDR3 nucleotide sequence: TGCAGTGCCTTGGACCGATCTCATCCCTTC. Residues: CSALDRSHPF.

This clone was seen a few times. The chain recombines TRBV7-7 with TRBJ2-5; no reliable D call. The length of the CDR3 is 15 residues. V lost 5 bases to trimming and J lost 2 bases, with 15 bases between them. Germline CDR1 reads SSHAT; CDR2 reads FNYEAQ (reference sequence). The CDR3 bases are TGTGCCAGCAGCCAGACTCCCGGCGAGCAAGAGACCCAGTACTTC. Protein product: CASSQTPGEQETQYF.

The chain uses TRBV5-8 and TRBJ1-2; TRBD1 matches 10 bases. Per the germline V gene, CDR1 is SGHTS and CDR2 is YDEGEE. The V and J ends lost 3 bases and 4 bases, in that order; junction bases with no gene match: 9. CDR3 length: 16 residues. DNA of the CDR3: TGTGCCAGCAGCTGGGCCGGGACAGGGGCGGCCTATGGCTACACCTTC. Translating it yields CASSWAGTGAAYGYTF.

The CDR3 bases are TGCGCCAGCAGCCAACCTACGACTAGCCGGAGGGCCAATGAGCAGTTCTTC. Residues: CASSQPTTSRRANEQFF. This sequence joins TRBV4-1 and TRBJ2-1, with 7 positions matching TRBD2. The CDR3 is 17 amino acids. After removal of 2 bases from V and 6 bases from J, the junction contained 13 bases not matched to a gene. Germline V gene lookup returns CDR1 MGHRA and CDR2 YSYEKL.

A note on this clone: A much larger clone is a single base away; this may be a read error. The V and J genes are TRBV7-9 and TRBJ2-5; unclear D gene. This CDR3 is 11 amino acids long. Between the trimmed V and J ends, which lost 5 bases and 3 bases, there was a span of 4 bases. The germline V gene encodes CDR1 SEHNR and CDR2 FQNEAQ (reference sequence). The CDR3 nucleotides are TGTGCCAGCAGCGTTGAAGAGACCCAGTACTTC. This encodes CASSVEETQYF.